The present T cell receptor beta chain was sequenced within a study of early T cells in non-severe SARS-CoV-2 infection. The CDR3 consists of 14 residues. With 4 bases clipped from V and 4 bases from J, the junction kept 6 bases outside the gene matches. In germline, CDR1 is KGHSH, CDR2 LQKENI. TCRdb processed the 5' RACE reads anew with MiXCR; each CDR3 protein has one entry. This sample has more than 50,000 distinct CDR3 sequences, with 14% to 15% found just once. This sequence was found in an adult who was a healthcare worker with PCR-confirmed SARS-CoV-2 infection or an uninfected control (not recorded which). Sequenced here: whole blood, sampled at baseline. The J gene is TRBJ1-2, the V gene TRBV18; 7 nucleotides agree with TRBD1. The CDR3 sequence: CASSREQGTYGYTF. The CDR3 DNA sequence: TGTGCCAGCTCACGAGAACAGGGGACCTATGGCTACACCTTC.